What follows are 10 T cell receptor beta chains derived from one specimen sequenced in a study of CD8 T cells in Susac syndrome. The authors reverse transcribed roughly 0.5 to 1 ug RNA with random hexamers. TCRdb re-derived calls from the immunoSEQ multiplex PCR reads in MiXCR, one entry per CDR3 protein. The table lists 80,000 to 90,000 distinct CDR3 sequences, roughly 94% of them singletons. Specimen: CD8+ T cells from PBMCs. The receptors stem from a human donor with Susac syndrome.

CDR3 protein: CASSVGGAGEAFF. In DNA form, the CDR3 reads TGTGCCAGCAGCGTAGGGGGCGCCGGGGAAGCTTTCTTT. The gene calls are TRBV9 and TRBJ1-1; D may be TRBD1 (5 bases). The CDR3 extends over 13 amino acids. Germline assignment: CDR1 SGDLS and CDR2 YYNGEE. Deletions cut 0 bases from V and 8 bases from J, with 11 bases between. Based on the CDR3 plus reference TRBV9 and TRBJ1-1, the full variable domain is DSGVTQTPKHLITATGQRVTLRCSPRSGDLSVYWYQQSLDQGLQFLIQYYNGEERAKGNILERFSAQQFPDLHSELNLSSLELGDSALYFCASSVGGAGEAFFGQGTRLTVV.

V is TRBV12-3 or TRBV12-4 and J is TRBJ2-3; 10 bases are shared with TRBD2. V lost 7 bases, J lost 5 bases, and 6 bases stayed unmatched. CDR3 length: 14 amino acids. CDR3 DNA sequence: TGTGCCAGCATTGTAGCGGGAGGAGGAGATACGCAGTATTTT. Translating it yields CASIVAGGGDTQYF.

The chain employs TRBV5-1 and TRBJ2-7; D is undetermined. CDR1 and CDR2 from the germline V gene are SGHRS and YFSETQ. The length of the CDR3 is 13 residues. Trimming left V 0 bases short and J 6 bases short, with 10 bases between. The DNA for the CDR3 is TGCGCCAGCAGCTTGGCCGAAGGGCTCGAGCAGTACTTC. This sequence encodes CASSLAEGLEQYF.

V is TRBV13 and J is TRBJ2-1, with 9 bases that match TRBD1. V lost 8 bases to trimming and J lost 7 bases; unmatched junction nucleotides: 6. The germline CDR1 and CDR2 sequences are PRHDT and FYEKMQ (reference sequence). The CDR3 is 13 amino acids. CDR3 sequence reads: CASSGQGKNEQFF. Here the CDR3 DNA reads TGTGCCAGCTCAGGACAGGGGAAGAATGAGCAGTTCTTC. The full variable domain, its missing parts supplied by reference TRBV13 and TRBJ2-1, is AAGVIQSPRHLIKEKRETATLKCYPIPRHDTVYWYQQGPGQDPQFLISFYEKMQSDKGSIPDRFSAQQFSDYHSELNMSSLELGDSALYFCASSGQGKNEQFFGPGTRLTVL.

J is TRBJ2-1 and V is TRBV6-5; D is possibly TRBD1 (6 bases). The CDR3 length is 13 residues. The ends were cut back, 4 bases at V and 6 bases at J, with 10 bases in the middle. Germline V gene data show CDR1 as MNHEY and CDR2 as SVGAGI. As DNA, the CDR3 is TGTGCCAGCAGTTTTCTAGGGGGCAATGAGCAGTTCTTC. Protein: CASSFLGGNEQFF.

The chain employs TRBV20-1 and TRBJ1-1; 8 bases map to TRBD1. With 5 bases clipped from V and 4 bases from J, the junction kept 9 bases outside the gene matches. CDR3 length: 14 amino acids. Germline V lookup: CDR1 DFQATT, CDR2 SNEGSKA (reference sequence). The CDR3, as DNA: TGCAGTGCTCGTCCCAGGGGGCGTATCACTGAAGCTTTCTTT. As protein: CSARPRGRITEAFF.

In this sample, this clonotype turned up once. The chain uses TRBV12-3 or TRBV12-4 and TRBJ2-1; 9 positions match TRBD1. The V gene end was trimmed by 6 bases and the J gene end by 0 bases; junction bases not matched to a gene: 12. The CDR3 runs to 18 residues. This chain's CDR3 is CASRNEGQGPPSYNEQFF. CDR3 DNA sequence: TGTGCCAGCAGAAACGAGGGACAGGGTCCCCCCTCCTACAATGAGCAGTTCTTC.

This clonotype has just one count. This chain joins TRBV28 and TRBJ2-7; TRBD2 matches at 7 bases. The CDR3 runs 12 residues. The V gene end was trimmed by 8 bases and the J gene end by 4 bases; junction bases not matched to a gene: 5. Germline V CDR1 and CDR2: MDHEN, SYDVKM. The CDR3 reads CASGGSEYEQYF. CDR3 nucleotide sequence: TGTGCCAGCGGCGGGAGTGAGTACGAGCAGTACTTC.

This chain connects TRBV6-5 to TRBJ2-7, with TRBD1 identical over 9 bases. V was pared by 8 bases and J by 3 bases, with 5 bases of the junction left unmatched. The CDR3 runs to 13 residues. Germline assignment: CDR1 MNHEY and CDR2 SVGAGI. CDR3: CASEGTGYYEQYF. The DNA for the CDR3 is TGTGCCAGCGAAGGGACAGGGTACTACGAGCAGTACTTC.

CDR3 coding DNA: TGTGCCAGCCCAACCCAGATTCCGAACACTGAAGCTTTCTTT. Translated, it gives CASPTQIPNTEAFF. This chain connects TRBV14 to TRBJ1-1; D gene unclear. Germline V gene lookup returns CDR1 SGHDN and CDR2 FVKESK. This CDR3 contains 14 residues. V dropped 8 bases and J dropped 1 base, with 14 bases sitting between them.